This T cell receptor beta chain is from a study of blood T cells in healthy people across ages. Study-wide findings and caveats: When one million T cells were used, diversity estimates were thought to be underestimates.

Of note for this clonotype: What it binds is unknown.

Combining a sample-barcoded 5' primer with a J-beta primer mix, a second PCR ran for roughly 6 to 12 cycles. A 12-random-nucleotide template-switch adaptor tagged each cDNA molecule. Paired-end reads containing CDR3 totaled no fewer than 2.5 million for each sample. Via MiXCR, TCRdb re-called the 5' RACE reads, giving one row per CDR3 protein. This table has 920,000 or so distinct CDR3 sequences, 40% to 55% appearing once. Isolating PBMCs gave at least 6 million of these cells per sample. CDR1 is SGDLS and CDR2 is YYNGEE in the germline V gene. This CDR3 has 14 residues. The gene calls are TRBV9 and TRBJ2-7; D possibly matches TRBD1 or TRBD2 (5 bases each). The J call is uncertain, as TRBJ2-5 better fits the DNA end. The TCR sequence derives from a woman aged 55-69 years in good health. The sequencing input was blood. The CDR3 sequence is CASSLYRDQGTQYF. CDR3 coding DNA: TGTGCCAGCAGCCTATACCGGGACCAGGGGACCCAGTACTTC.